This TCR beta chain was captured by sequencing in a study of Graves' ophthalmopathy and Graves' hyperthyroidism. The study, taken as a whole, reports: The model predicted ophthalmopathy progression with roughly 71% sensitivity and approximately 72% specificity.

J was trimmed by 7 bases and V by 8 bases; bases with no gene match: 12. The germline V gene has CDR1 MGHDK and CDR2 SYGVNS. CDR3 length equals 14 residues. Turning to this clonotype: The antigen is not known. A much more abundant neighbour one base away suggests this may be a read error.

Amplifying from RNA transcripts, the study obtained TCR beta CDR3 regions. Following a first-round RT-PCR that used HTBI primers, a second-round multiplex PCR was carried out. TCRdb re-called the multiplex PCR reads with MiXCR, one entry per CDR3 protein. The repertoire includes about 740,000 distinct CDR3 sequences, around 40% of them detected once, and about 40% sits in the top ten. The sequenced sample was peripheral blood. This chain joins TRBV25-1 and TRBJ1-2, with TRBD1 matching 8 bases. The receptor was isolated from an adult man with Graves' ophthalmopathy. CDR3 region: CASLPRDRRAGYTF. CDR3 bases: TGTGCCAGCCTGCCCCGGGACAGGAGGGCTGGCTACACCTTC.